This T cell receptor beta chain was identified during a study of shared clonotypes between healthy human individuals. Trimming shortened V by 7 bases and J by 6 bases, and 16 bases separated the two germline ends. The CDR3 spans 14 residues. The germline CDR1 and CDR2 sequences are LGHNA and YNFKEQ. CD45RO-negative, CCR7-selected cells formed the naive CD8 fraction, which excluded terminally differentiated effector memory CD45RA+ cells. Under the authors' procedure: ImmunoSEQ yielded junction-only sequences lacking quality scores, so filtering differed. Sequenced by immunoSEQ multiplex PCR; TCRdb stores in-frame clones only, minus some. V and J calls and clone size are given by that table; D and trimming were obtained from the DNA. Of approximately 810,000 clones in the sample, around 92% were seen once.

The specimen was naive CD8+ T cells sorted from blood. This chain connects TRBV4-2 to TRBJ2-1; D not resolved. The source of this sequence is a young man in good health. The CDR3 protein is CASTPIGTGNEQFF. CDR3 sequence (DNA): TGTGCCAGCACCCCTATAGGAACCGGCAATGAGCAGTTCTTC.